The next 27 T cell receptor beta chains were all read from a single sample in a study of T cells after yellow fever vaccination. From the 5' RACE reads, TCRdb called clonotypes with MiXCR, one entry per CDR3 protein. The sample lists more than 200,000 distinct CDR3 sequences, around 3.5% occurring once. The source material was PBMCs, sampled 15 days after the yellow fever booster vaccination. The receptors originated from a man aged 18 to 35 who received the YFV17D yellow fever vaccine.

This clonotype was seen ten or more times. The chain employs TRBV6-5 and TRBJ2-2; 8 nucleotides align to TRBD2. The germline V gene encodes CDR1 MNHEY and CDR2 SVGAGI. The junction had 6 bases not matched to a gene; V was cut back by 3 bases and J by 6 bases. The CDR3 extends over 15 amino acids. The CDR3 is CASSYPAGVPGELFF. The DNA of the CDR3 is TGTGCCAGCAGTTATCCAGCGGGGGTCCCCGGGGAGCTGTTTTTT.

This clonotype was recorded at least ten times. The chain links TRBV7-2 to TRBJ1-1, with D perhaps TRBD1 (6 bases). V lost 10 bases, J lost 0 bases, and 24 bases lay in between. There are 17 residues in the CDR3. Looked up from germline, CDR1 is SGHTA and CDR2 is FQGNSA. The CDR3: CATPVRGVPHMNTEAFF. In nucleotides, the CDR3 is TGTGCCACGCCCGTCAGGGGAGTGCCCCACATGAACACTGAAGCTTTCTTT.

The table lists this clonotype with many counts. The genes are TRBV7-9 and TRBJ2-7, with TRBD1 identical over 7 bases. Losses at the gene ends were 5 bases for V and 5 bases for J; bases not matched to a gene: 6. The CDR3 spans 13 residues. CDR1 and CDR2 (germline): SEHNR, FQNEAQ (reference sequence). CDR3 protein: CASSPTGDHEQYV. The CDR3 DNA follows: TGTGCCAGCAGCCCAACAGGGGACCACGAGCAGTACGTC.

The table lists this clonotype with many counts. Written as DNA, the CDR3 is TGCGCCATAGGGCGGGGTTTCACAGATACGCAGTATTTT. Its translation is CAIGRGFTDTQYF. The chain carries TRBV4-3 and TRBJ2-3; D is perhaps TRBD2 (6 bases). Germline V gives CDR1 LGHNA, CDR2 YSLEER. This CDR3 region has 13 residues. V was trimmed by 10 bases and J by 2 bases, leaving 13 bases between them.

This clonotype was seen ten or more times. The chain recombines TRBV7-2 with TRBJ2-5; TRBD2 is a possible D gene (5 bases). Trimming took 1 base from V and 4 from J, leaving 10 bases between them. CDR1 is SGHTA, CDR2 FQGNSA, per germline. There are 14 residues in the CDR3. The CDR3 loop reads CASSLDLAIETQYF. The CDR3 nucleotides are TGTGCCAGCAGCTTAGATCTAGCTATAGAGACCCAGTACTTC.

This clonotype was seen at least ten times. The chain recombines TRBV12-3 or TRBV12-4 with TRBJ1-5; 7 bases fit TRBD1. The CDR3 consists of 14 residues. V lost 4 bases and J lost 5; bases outside the gene matches: 5. CDR3 sequence reads: CASSSDRYDQPQHF. Written as DNA, the CDR3 is TGTGCCAGCAGTTCGGACAGGTATGATCAGCCCCAGCATTTT.

On this clonotype itself: This may arise from a read error, as a much more abundant clone is one base away. The chain couples TRBV5-1 to TRBJ1-1, with D possibly TRBD1 on 5 matching bases. The CDR3 spans 15 residues. CDR1 is SGHRS, CDR2 YFSETQ, per germline. The CDR3 DNA reads TGCGCCAGCAGCGGCCTTTGGAGGGGTCGGACTGATGCTTTCTTT. It codes for CASSGLWRGRTDAFF.

This clonotype was detected ten times or more. The chain employs TRBV6-4 and TRBJ2-7; 8 bases are shared with TRBD1. The CDR3 covers 15 residues. The V and J ends lost 8 bases and 4 bases, in that order; junction bases with no gene match: 13. CDR1 and CDR2 from the germline V gene are MRHNA and SNTAGT. The CDR3 coding sequence is TGTGCCAGCTCCCTAGAATCGACAGGGGTTTACGAGCAGTACTTC. Its protein is CASSLESTGVYEQYF.

There are many counts of this clonotype. The V call is TRBV7-8, the J call TRBJ1-1, with D unresolved. Deletions cut 1 base from V and 5 bases from J, with 17 bases between. The germline V gene has CDR1 SGHVS and CDR2 FQNEAQ. The CDR3 runs 16 residues. The CDR3: CASSLEHPGIGTEAFF. In DNA, the CDR3 is TGTGCCAGCAGCTTAGAGCACCCCGGGATCGGAACTGAAGCTTTCTTT.

This clonotype showed up many times. The gene calls are TRBV5-1 and TRBJ2-1; D gene uncertain. The CDR3 covers 16 residues. From germline, CDR1 is SGHRS and CDR2 YFSETQ. The V gene lost 4 bases and the J gene lost 3 bases, with 17 bases spanning the gap. Here the CDR3 reads CASSLGGSAGYNEQFF. CDR3 DNA: TGCGCCAGCAGCCTTGGCGGTTCGGCAGGCTACAATGAGCAGTTCTTC.

CDR3 protein: CASSRDRSSYNEQFF. The CDR3 DNA is TGTGCCAGCAGCCGGGACCGAAGCTCCTACAATGAGCAGTTCTTC. The chain couples TRBV7-9 to TRBJ2-1; possibly TRBD1 or TRBD2 for D (5 bases each). The V end was cut by 5 bases, the J end by 0 bases, with 11 bases between. The CDR3 loop spans 15 amino acids. Per the germline V gene, CDR1 is SEHNR and CDR2 is FQNEAQ (reference sequence).

This chain's CDR3 is CASSQDFSRGTEAFF. DNA of the CDR3: TGCGCCAGCAGCCAAGATTTTAGTCGAGGAACTGAAGCTTTCTTT. J is TRBJ1-1 and V is TRBV4-3, with D hard to call. Germline-derived CDR1 and CDR2 are LGHNA and YSLEER. V lost 0 bases and J lost 5, with 13 bases in between. This CDR3 comprises 15 residues.

Many counts were recorded for this clonotype. This chain uses TRBV7-6 with TRBJ1-1; D not certain. This CDR3 is 13 amino acids long. V was pared by 1 base and J by 2 bases, with 5 bases between. Per germline, CDR1 SGHVS and CDR2 FNYEAQ. DNA of the CDR3: TGTGCCAGCAGCTTAGAACCTAACACTGAAGCTTTCTTT. Translated, it gives CASSLEPNTEAFF.

The V and J genes are TRBV11-2 and TRBJ2-7; 9 bases are a match to TRBD1. The V gene's germline CDR1 is SGHAT and CDR2 FQNNGV. The CDR3 contains 17 residues. Trimming cost V 0 bases and J 0 bases; bases outside gene matches: 6. CDR3 bases: TGTGCCAGCAGCTTAGAGCCCGGGACAGGGAACTCCTACGAGCAGTACGTC. It translates to CASSLEPGTGNSYEQYV.

This clonotype was recorded many times. The chain links TRBV5-5 to TRBJ1-5, with a tentative D call TRBD1 (5 bases). This CDR3 comprises 17 residues. In germline, CDR1 is SGHKS, CDR2 YYEKEE (reference sequence). V shed 0 bases and J shed 7 bases, with 20 bases lying between them. For the CDR3, the DNA is TGTGCCAGCAGCTTGGTTTGGGGCGGTCCGGGAGGGCAGCCCCAGCATTTT. As protein: CASSLVWGGPGGQPQHF.

This clonotype has ten or more counts. The chain employs TRBV28 and TRBJ2-1; D gene unclear. The CDR3 has 13 amino acids. The V end was cut by 8 bases, the J end by 3 bases, with 11 bases between. Germline V gene data show CDR1 as MDHEN and CDR2 as SYDVKM. CDR3 DNA: TGTGCCAGCCAACTACCCAGCTACAATGAGCAGTTCTTC. Residues: CASQLPSYNEQFF.

This clonotype was seen many times. The rearrangement uses TRBV6-2 or TRBV6-3 and TRBJ2-5, with D possibly TRBD2 on 6 matching bases. V lost 7 bases, J lost 0 bases, and 15 bases lay in between. CDR1 MNHEY and CDR2 SVGEGT come from the germline V gene. This CDR3 has 15 residues. The chain's CDR3 is CASIQLRGYQETQYF. The CDR3 DNA is TGTGCCAGCATCCAACTACGGGGGTACCAAGAGACCCAGTACTTC.

This clonotype appeared many times. The J gene is TRBJ1-4, the V gene TRBV6-5; D might be TRBD1 (6 bases). The CDR3 has 15 residues. Trimming cost V 6 bases and J 1 base, with 12 bases left between them. Germline V gives CDR1 MNHEY, CDR2 SVGAGI. The CDR3 bases are TGTGCCAGCAGCCCAATACAGGGAACTAATGAAAAACTGTTTTTT. This translates into CASSPIQGTNEKLFF.

This clonotype came up many times. This chain connects TRBV5-5 to TRBJ2-2; TRBD1 aligns across 10 bases. The germline gives CDR1 SGHKS, CDR2 YYEKEE (reference sequence). V shed 0 bases and J 1 base; nucleotides not matched to a gene: 3. There are 17 residues in the CDR3. The CDR3 region is CASSLETGGWNTGELFF. The DNA of the CDR3 is TGTGCCAGCAGCTTGGAGACAGGGGGCTGGAACACCGGGGAGCTGTTTTTT.

This clonotype occurred many times. This rearrangement joins TRBV27 to TRBJ2-7, with D unclear. V lost 5 bases to trimming and J lost 3 bases, with 17 bases between them. Germline lookup yields CDR1 MNHEY and CDR2 SMNVEV (reference sequence). This CDR3 has 15 residues. CDR3 amino acids: CASSHNPYSVYEQYF. CDR3 DNA: TGTGCCAGCAGTCACAACCCCTATTCGGTCTACGAGCAGTACTTC.

V is TRBV7-9 and J is TRBJ1-5; tentative D call: TRBD1 (6 bases). There are 14 residues in the CDR3. V lost 5 bases to trimming and J lost 6 bases, with 14 bases between them. CDR1 and CDR2 from the germline V gene are SEHNR and FQNEAQ (reference sequence). The chain's CDR3 is CASSLDRSRQPQHF. The CDR3 nucleotides read TGTGCCAGCAGCCTCGACAGGTCGCGTCAGCCCCAGCATTTT.

This clonotype was seen at least ten times. The rearrangement uses TRBV11-3 and TRBJ1-4; TRBD1 aligns across 9 bases. The V gene's germline CDR1 is SGHNT and CDR2 YENEEA. The CDR3 has 17 amino acids. With 0 bases clipped from V and 3 bases from J, the junction kept 5 bases outside the gene matches. The CDR3 nucleotides are TGTGCCAGCAGCTTAGATAAGGGACAGGGATCTAATGAAAAACTGTTTTTT. Translating it yields CASSLDKGQGSNEKLFF.

Ten or more counts support this clonotype. DNA of the CDR3: TGTGCCAGCAGTTTTAATGCGGCGGGGGGTACCGGGGAGCTGTTTTTT. Protein product: CASSFNAAGGTGELFF. This rearrangement joins TRBV12-3 or TRBV12-4 to TRBJ2-2, with 8 bases lining up with TRBD2. J was trimmed by 5 bases and V by 3 bases; bases with no gene match: 8. The length of the CDR3 is 16 residues.

This clonotype was observed at least ten times. CDR3 in amino acids: CASSPHGTDTDTQYF. CDR3 bases: TGTGCCAGCAGCCCCCACGGGACAGACACAGATACGCAGTATTTT. J is TRBJ2-3 and V is TRBV28; TRBD1 matches at 7 bases. Germline V gene data show CDR1 as MDHEN and CDR2 as SYDVKM. The CDR3 contains 15 residues. V was pared by 6 bases and J by 2 bases, with 8 bases of the junction left unmatched.

This clonotype was counted ten times or more. The chain combines TRBV11-2 with TRBJ2-5; 7 bases map to TRBD1. With V trimmed by 7 bases and J by 5 bases, 16 bases remained unmatched. Germline V gives CDR1 SGHAT, CDR2 FQNNGV. The CDR3 is 16 residues long. Written as DNA, the CDR3 is TGTGCCAGCACCCTGGGACAGATCCCCTTCGGGGAGACCCAGTACTTC. It codes for CASTLGQIPFGETQYF. Full variable domain (rest looked up from reference TRBV11-2 and TRBJ2-5): EAGVAQSPRYKIIEKRQSVAFWCNPISGHATLYWYQQILGQGPKLLIQFQNNGVVDDSQLPKDRFSAERLKGVDSTLKIQPAKLEDSAVYLCASTLGQIPFGETQYFGPGTRLLVL.

This clonotype came up many times. The chain couples TRBV25-1 to TRBJ2-2; D call uncertain. The CDR3 has 13 residues. Germline CDR1 is MGHDK and CDR2 is SYGVNS. Trimming cost V 8 bases and J 3 bases, with 10 bases left between them. CDR3 bases: TGTGCCAGCGGTAGGGAACACACCGGGGAGCTGTTTTTT. It encodes CASGREHTGELFF.

This clonotype was detected ten times or more. The rearrangement links TRBV12-3 or TRBV12-4 to TRBJ2-7; D call uncertain. The CDR3 sequence is 11 residues long. Trimming cost V 4 bases and J 4 bases, with 5 bases left between them. CDR3 in DNA: TGTGCCAGCAGTTACAAGTACGAGCAGTACTTC. It yields the protein CASSYKYEQYF.